This entry features one TCR beta chain sequence. It lacks a known antigen. One end of the junction is discordant with germline, which a read error may explain. This specimen belongs to a study of circulating tumor DNA in untreated peripheral T-cell lymphoma (dated by TCRdb to the early 2020s). Tumor-specific TCR clonotypes were identified by sequencing baseline tumor tissue collected before treatment. The study used next-generation sequencing of T-cell receptor sequences to monitor peripheral T-cell lymphoma patients receiving frontline treatment on a trial. Receptor amplification or capture employed the immunoSEQ multiplex PCR assay. TCRdb re-hosts the immuneACCESS table, in-frame sequences only. Its copies lack some clones; in the studies checked, an unresolved V gene accounts for under half of them, and the cause for the rest is not known. This sample is represented by about 8,900 clones; roughly 85% of them were singletons. The ten largest clones represent about 1.9% of the sample.

The cysteine opens and the phenylalanine closes a CDR3 of 14 amino acids. The CDR3 DNA has 42 bases and is translated from base 1. The germline V gene encodes CDR1 GTSNPN and CDR2 SVGIG (reference sequence). General conclusions and limits of the study: Tumor-specific clonotypes were identified in over 75% of patients, with identification achieved from about nine tenths of baseline tissues and approximately 67% of baseline serum samples.

This sequence was found in a human donor with peripheral T-cell lymphoma. Sequenced sample: tumor tissue. The rearrangement combines TRBV30 with TRBJ1-1, with TRBD1 as a weak D call on 6 bases. The CDR3 reads as follows: CTWSAGHLNTEAFF. In nucleotide form, the sequence is TGTACCTGGAGTGCGGGACATCTTAACACTGAAGCTTTCTTT.